This record concerns one T cell receptor (beta chain) sequence. Its antigen remains unknown. CDR3 size: 15 residues. Per germline, CDR1 SGHAT and CDR2 FQNNGV. With 2 bases clipped from V and 1 base from J, the junction kept 4 bases outside the gene matches. Prior autoimmune disease or systemic immunosuppression barred patients. Blood sampling took place at baseline, cycle 4 day 1, and cycle 7 day 1. Repertoires were generated with immunoSEQ multiplex PCR, while TCRdb's copy carries only in-frame clones and drops some. This sample yields 70,000 or so clones, of which 80% to 90% are seen a single time; 5.5% to 6.5% belongs to the top ten. This specimen comes from a study of OX40 agonist ivuxolimab in advanced cancers. Study context: Prior therapy, whether anti-PD-1, anti-PD-L1 or anti-CTLA-4, was allowed, and roughly 40% had some. Study-level findings and limits: More expanded clones were found, on average, in CD8+ than in CD4+ T cells.

Sequenced material: CD4+ or CD8+ T cells sorted from blood, taken in a trial of the OX40 agonist ivuxolimab. The receptor was derived from an adult with an advanced solid tumor such as melanoma, head and neck, liver or kidney cancer. The chain joins TRBV11-2 to TRBJ2-7; 8 nucleotides match TRBD2. CDR3 loop: CASSLHGGESYEQYF. The CDR3, as DNA: TGTGCCAGCAGCTTACACGGGGGGGAATCCTACGAGCAGTACTTC.